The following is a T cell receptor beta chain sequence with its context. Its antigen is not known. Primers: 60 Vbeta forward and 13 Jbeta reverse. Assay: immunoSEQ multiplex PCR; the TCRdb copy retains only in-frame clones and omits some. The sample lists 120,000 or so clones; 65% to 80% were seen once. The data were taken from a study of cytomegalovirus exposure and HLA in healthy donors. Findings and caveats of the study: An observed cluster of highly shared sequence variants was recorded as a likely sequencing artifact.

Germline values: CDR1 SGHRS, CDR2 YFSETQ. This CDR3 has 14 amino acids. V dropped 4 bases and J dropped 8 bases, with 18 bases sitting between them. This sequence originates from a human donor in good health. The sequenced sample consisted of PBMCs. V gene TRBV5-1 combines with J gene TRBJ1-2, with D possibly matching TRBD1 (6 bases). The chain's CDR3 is CASSPERGGNGYTF. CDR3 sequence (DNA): TGCGCCAGCAGCCCCGAGAGGGGGGGAAACGGCTACACCTTC.